There are a few counts of the clone carrying this T cell receptor (beta chain). The antigen is undetermined. TCRdb itself ran the 5' RACE reads through MiXCR, one entry per CDR3 protein. The sample records a few hundred thousand distinct CDR3 sequences, approximately 10% being singletons. This sample is part of a study of T cells after yellow fever vaccination. Study information: Where fractions had low cell numbers, libraries were prepared from them with the SMART-Seq v4 Ultra Low Input RNA kit.

Study observations and caveats: The CD4 compartment and the CD8 compartment contained a small share of clonotypes in common.

Material: PBMCs, obtained on the day of the first yellow fever vaccination. The source of this sequence is a man younger than 30 who received the YFV17D yellow fever vaccine.

CDR3 region: CASSPTSSGGYNEQFF. As DNA, the CDR3 is TGTGCCAGCTCACCAACATCTAGCGGGGGCTACAATGAGCAGTTCTTC. V is TRBV18 and J is TRBJ2-1, with 10 bases that match TRBD2. This CDR3 contains 16 residues. The V gene end was trimmed by 2 bases and the J gene end by 3 bases; junction bases not matched to a gene: 4. Germline lookup yields CDR1 KGHSH and CDR2 LQKENI.